The following is a T cell receptor beta chain sequence with its context. Antigen: not known. At a deep level, the assay was run. Clones were sequenced by immunoSEQ multiplex PCR, and TCRdb holds only the in-frame ones, with some missing. This sample has about 380,000 clones, with 90% to 97% found just once. CD45RO+ cells joined CCR7-negative CD45RA+ TemRA cells to form CD8 memory. This record comes from a study of shared clonotypes between healthy human individuals. At the level of the study: Each donor had three CD4 naive, three CD4 memory, two CD8 naive and one CD8 memory plate.

General study points: Against clonotypes common to all four donors, non-shared ones had lower generation probabilities.

The sequence came from a man younger than 45 in good health. The sample comprised memory CD8+ T cells sorted from blood. Subset specified: CD45RO+ cells pooled with CCR7-negative TemRA cells.

The CDR3, as DNA: TGTGCCAGCAGCTTAGAGGGTAGCCAAGAGACCCAGTACTTC. Residues: CASSLEGSQETQYF. The chain has TRBV9 and TRBJ2-5; a possible D gene is TRBD2 (5 bases). Deletions cut 4 bases from V and 1 base from J, with 11 bases between. The CDR3 totals 14 residues. The germline V gene encodes CDR1 SGDLS and CDR2 YYNGEE.